The clone carrying this T cell receptor (beta chain) was counted at least ten times. Its antigen is unknown. Healthy Caucasians provided all donations. V dropped 5 bases and J dropped 6; count of bases not matched to a gene: 11. This CDR3 spans 16 amino acids. The V gene's germline CDR1 is SGHTA and CDR2 FQGNSA. The sample is drawn from a study of identical twins. In TCRdb, the 5' RACE reads were re-called with MiXCR into one record per CDR3 protein. The sample has approximately 690,000 distinct CDR3 sequences, approximately 6.1% seen once. Notes on the study in general: Weaker excess twin sharing was seen among beta out-of-frame sequences.

Sequencing was carried out using naive T cells sorted from blood. The sequence derives from a man younger than 30 in good health. The chain joins TRBV7-2 to TRBJ2-1, with 9 bases that match TRBD2. This CDR3 is CASSLPGLAGINEQFF. The CDR3 DNA is TGTGCCAGCAGCCTACCCGGGCTAGCGGGAATCAATGAGCAGTTCTTC.